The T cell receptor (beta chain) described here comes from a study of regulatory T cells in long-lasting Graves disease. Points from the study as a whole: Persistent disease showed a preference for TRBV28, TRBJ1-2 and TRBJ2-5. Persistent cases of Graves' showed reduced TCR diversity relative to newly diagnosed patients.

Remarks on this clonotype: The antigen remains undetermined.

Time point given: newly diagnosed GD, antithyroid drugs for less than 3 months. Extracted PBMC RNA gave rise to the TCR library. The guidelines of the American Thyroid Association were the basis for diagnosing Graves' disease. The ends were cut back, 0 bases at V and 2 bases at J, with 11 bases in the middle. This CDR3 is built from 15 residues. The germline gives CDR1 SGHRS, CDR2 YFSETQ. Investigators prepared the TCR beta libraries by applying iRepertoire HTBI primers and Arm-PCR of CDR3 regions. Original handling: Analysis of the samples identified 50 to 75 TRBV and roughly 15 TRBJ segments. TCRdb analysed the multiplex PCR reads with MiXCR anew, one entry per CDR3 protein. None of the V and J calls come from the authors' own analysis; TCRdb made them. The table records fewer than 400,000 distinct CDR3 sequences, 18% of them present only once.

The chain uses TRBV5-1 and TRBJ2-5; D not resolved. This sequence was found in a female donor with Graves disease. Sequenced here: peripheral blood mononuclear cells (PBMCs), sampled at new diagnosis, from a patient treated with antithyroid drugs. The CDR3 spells CASSLESRRQETQYF. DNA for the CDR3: TGCGCCAGCAGCTTGGAGTCCAGGCGGCAAGAGACCCAGTACTTC.